This paragraph covers one T cell receptor (beta chain) sequence. TCRdb's table, derived via immunoSEQ multiplex PCR, lists solely in-frame clones and lacks some. The sample records 70,000 or so clones, 90% to 95% being singletons. This sample was included in a study of T cell changes during pregnancy in multiple sclerosis. This specimen consisted of CD4+ T cells from peripheral blood mononuclear cells, obtained before pregnancy. The receptor comes from a female donor with multiple sclerosis, enrolled in a pregnancy study.

This chain's CDR3 is CASREEVGNQPQHF. As DNA, the CDR3 is TGTGCCAGCAGGGAGGAGGTAGGCAATCAGCCCCAGCATTTT. V and J are TRBV2 and TRBJ1-5; D gene uncertain. CDR1 and CDR2 from the germline V gene are SNHLY and FYNNEI. V lost 6 bases, J lost 2 bases, and 11 bases lay in between. There are 14 residues in the CDR3. Full variable domain (rest looked up from reference TRBV2 and TRBJ1-5): EPEVTQTPSHQVTQMGQEVILRCVPISNHLYFYWYRQILGQKVEFLVSFYNNEISEKSEIFDDQFSVERPDGSNFTLKIRSTKLEDSAMYFCASREEVGNQPQHFGDGTRLSIL.